A single sample is the source of the 15 T cell receptor beta chains below, sequenced in a study of identical twins. TCRdb processed the 5' RACE reads anew with MiXCR; each CDR3 protein has one entry. Of around 690,000 distinct CDR3 sequences listed, approximately 22% are singletons. The same data also contributed to another study, on T cells expressing NK-cell markers.

The sequencing sample was made of PBMCs. All receptors come from a woman younger than 35 in good health.

This clonotype appeared a few times. The V call is TRBV5-1, the J call TRBJ2-7, with D perhaps given as TRBD1 or TRBD2 (5 bases each). CDR1 SGHRS and CDR2 YFSETQ come from the germline V gene. Trimming removed 5 bases at V and 0 bases at J, with 15 bases between. The CDR3 extends over 15 amino acids. The CDR3 sequence is CASSSAGAASYEQYF. The CDR3, as DNA: TGCGCCAGCAGTTCGGCCGGGGCCGCCTCCTACGAGCAGTACTTC.

This clonotype was counted many times. V usage is TRBV2 and J usage is TRBJ1-5, with TRBD1 matching 7 bases. The V gene end was trimmed by 5 bases and the J gene end by 3 bases; junction bases not matched to a gene: 7. CDR1 is SNHLY and CDR2 is FYNNEI in the germline V gene. The length of the CDR3 is 15 residues. The CDR3 nucleotides are TGTGCCAGCAGTTCGGGGACAGCCTACAATCAGCCCCAGCATTTT. It codes for CASSSGTAYNQPQHF.

This clonotype was seen more than once but under ten times. The chain carries TRBV5-5 and TRBJ2-3; 9 bases map to TRBD2. Per germline, CDR1 SGHKS and CDR2 YYEKEE (reference sequence). V lost 6 bases and J lost 3; bases outside the gene matches: 8. The CDR3 spans 15 residues. CDR3 in amino acids: CASIHPGLATDTQYF. The CDR3 DNA follows: TGTGCCAGCATCCACCCGGGACTAGCAACAGATACGCAGTATTTT. The full variable domain, completed using reference TRBV5-5 and TRBJ2-3, is DAGVTQSPTHLIKTRGQQVTLRCSPISGHKSVSWYQQVLGQGPQFIFQYYEKEERGRGNFPDRFSARQFPNYSSELNVNALLLGDSALYLCASIHPGLATDTQYFGPGTRLTVL.

The table lists this clonotype with a few counts. The V and J genes are TRBV4-3 and TRBJ2-1; 9 nucleotides match TRBD2. The germline V gene encodes CDR1 LGHNA and CDR2 YSLEER. The CDR3 spans 15 residues. V lost 0 bases, J lost 9 bases, and 6 bases stayed unmatched. The CDR3 protein is CASSQEASGNTEQFF. The CDR3 nucleotides read TGCGCCAGCAGCCAAGAGGCTAGCGGGAATACTGAGCAGTTCTTC.

In this sample, this clonotype turned up a few times. The rearrangement uses TRBV10-3 and TRBJ2-7; 10 bases line up with TRBD1. CDR3 length: 14 residues. Trimming at V came to 8 bases and at J to 4 bases, leaving 8 bases not matched to a gene. Germline CDR1 ENHRY, CDR2 SYGVKD. CDR3 residues: CAIGTGQGSYEQYF. Here the CDR3 DNA reads TGTGCCATCGGCACGGGACAGGGGAGTTACGAGCAGTACTTC.

This chain links TRBV7-2 with TRBJ2-7; D remains unclear. CDR3 length: 14 residues. In germline, CDR1 is SGHTA, CDR2 FQGNSA. Trimming removed 1 base at V and 4 bases at J, with 11 bases between. CDR3 DNA: TGTGCCAGCAGCTTAGTATCCAGCGAGTACGAGCAGTACTTC. Translated: CASSLVSSEYEQYF.

This clonotype was seen a handful of times. At one end the junction does not follow the germline gene, possibly because of a read error. The CDR3 nucleotides are TGTGCTAGCAGCTTCGGGGTATCGGGTGTTATAGCCAAAAACATTCAGTACTTC. Its protein is CASSFGVSGVIAKNIQYF. The chain joins TRBV7-7 to TRBJ2-4, with D possibly matching TRBD2 (5 bases). Germline V gene lookup returns CDR1 SSHAT and CDR2 FNYEAQ (reference sequence). This CDR3 is built from 18 residues.

The V gene is TRBV24-1, the J gene TRBJ2-3, with 9 bases identical to TRBD2. The J segment lost 2 bases and the V segment lost 5 bases, leaving 10 bases of the junction unmatched. CDR3 length: 17 amino acids. In germline, CDR1 is KGHDR, CDR2 SFDVKD. The CDR3 nucleotides are TGTGCCACCAGTGCGAAACCGGGACTAGCAGTCACAGATACGCAGTATTTT. Protein product: CATSAKPGLAVTDTQYF.

The chain uses TRBV20-1 and TRBJ2-1; D perhaps matches TRBD2 (6 bases). V lost 8 bases and J lost 9, with 14 bases in between. The CDR3 totals 11 residues. Germline CDR1 reads DFQATT; CDR2 reads SNEGSKA (reference sequence). The CDR3 DNA is TGCAGTTCGGGACTGGCCGTTGAGCAGTTCTTC. This gives the protein CSSGLAVEQFF.

In its sample, this clonotype was seen many times. This sequence joins TRBV6-6 and TRBJ2-3, with D possibly matching TRBD2 (7 bases). The length of the CDR3 is 13 residues. Trimming pared 2 bases from V and 8 bases from J, leaving 11 bases between. Germline V gene sequence: CDR1 MNHNY, CDR2 SVGAGI (reference sequence). This chain's CDR3 is CASSYGGGSTQYF. In nucleotides, the CDR3 is TGTGCCAGCAGTTACGGCGGGGGCAGTACGCAGTATTTT.

The CDR3 DNA sequence: TGTGCCAGCAGTGACAAGACAGGGGGCTTGGCCGGGGAGCTGTTTTTT. Translated: CASSDKTGGLAGELFF. The chain joins TRBV6-4 to TRBJ2-2; 10 nucleotides align to TRBD1. The germline V gene has CDR1 MRHNA and CDR2 SNTAGT. This CDR3 comprises 16 residues. Unmatched junction bases numbered 6, after V lost 2 bases and J lost 6 bases.

The chain links TRBV29-1 to TRBJ2-1, with 9 bases that match TRBD2. The CDR3 spans 15 residues. The trim removed 7 bases at V and 6 bases at J, leaving 13 bases unmatched. Germline loops: CDR1 SQVTM, CDR2 ANQGSEA. The DNA of the CDR3 is TGCAGCGCTACCCCGGGACTAGCTCTCTTCAATGAGCAGTTCTTC. It codes for CSATPGLALFNEQFF.

The chain carries TRBV5-1 and TRBJ2-3; TRBD2 matches at 10 bases. The CDR3 runs to 17 residues. CDR1 SGHRS and CDR2 YFSETQ come from the germline V gene. V shed 4 bases, J shed 6 bases, and the junction held 14 bases outside the gene matches. CDR3 bases: TGCGCCAGCAGCGCCAGCGGAGCGGGGGGGTATTACGATACGCAGTATTTT. It yields the protein CASSASGAGGYYDTQYF.

The CDR3 reads CATSREGTGELFF. DNA for the CDR3: TGTGCCACCAGCAGAGAGGGTACCGGGGAGCTGTTTTTT. This chain uses TRBV15 with TRBJ2-2; D remains unclear. The CDR3 extends over 13 amino acids. CDR1 is LNHNV, CDR2 YYDKDF, per germline (reference sequence). The V end lost 0 bases, the J end lost 5 bases, and 4 bases lay between the germline ends.

The J gene is TRBJ2-1, the V gene TRBV12-3 or TRBV12-4; 7 nucleotides agree with TRBD1. There are 14 residues in the CDR3. Unmatched junction bases numbered 5, after V lost 3 bases and J lost 6 bases. The CDR3 is CASSLRGPGNEQFF. CDR3 nucleotide sequence: TGTGCCAGCAGTTTGAGGGGGCCGGGCAATGAGCAGTTCTTC.